A selection of T cell receptor beta chains follows, all from one sample in a study of T cell changes during pregnancy in multiple sclerosis. Assay used: immunoSEQ multiplex PCR; TCRdb lists only in-frame clones, some missing. The table has approximately 68,000 clones, roughly nine tenths seen once. The sequences come from peripheral blood, collected in the second trimester of pregnancy. The receptors come from a female donor with multiple sclerosis, enrolled in a pregnancy study. Each CDR3 is given with its conserved first and last residue. The order of the fields is CDR3 length, J gene, D gene, clone size, V gene, CDR3 protein, CDR3 DNA. D genes are given only for firm matches. Only part of the rows carry a size: once, few, many, or a class if the clone is expanded.

CDR3 length: 12
J gene: TRBJ2-7
D gene: .
clone size: .
V gene: TRBV30
CDR3 protein: CAWTTQAMEQYF
CDR3 DNA: TGTGCCTGGACGACCCAGGCCATGGAGCAGTACTTC

CDR3 length: 13
J gene: TRBJ1-1
D gene: .
clone size: .
V gene: TRBV29-1
CDR3 protein: CSVSPPGGTEAFF
CDR3 DNA: TGCAGCGTTAGTCCTCCCGGCGGGACTGAAGCTTTCTTT

CDR3 length: 14
J gene: TRBJ1-4
D gene: .
clone size: .
V gene: TRBV6-1
CDR3 protein: CASTIQTLNEKLFF
CDR3 DNA: TGTGCCAGCACCATACAGACCTTGAATGAAAAACTGTTTTTT

CDR3 length: 11
J gene: TRBJ1-2
D gene: .
clone size: .
V gene: TRBV6-1
CDR3 protein: CASSWEDGYTF
CDR3 DNA: TGTGCCAGCAGTTGGGAGGATGGCTACACCTTC

CDR3 length: 14
J gene: TRBJ2-5
D gene: TRBD2
clone size: .
V gene: TRBV2
CDR3 protein: CASSEGGRQETQYF
CDR3 DNA: TGTGCCAGCAGTGAAGGCGGGAGACAAGAGACCCAGTACTTC

CDR3 length: 15
J gene: TRBJ2-7
D gene: TRBD2
clone size: .
V gene: TRBV27
CDR3 protein: CASKVLSGSPYEQYF
CDR3 DNA: TGTGCCAGCAAGGTGTTGAGCGGGAGCCCCTACGAGCAGTACTTC

CDR3 length: 14
J gene: TRBJ1-2
D gene: .
clone size: .
V gene: TRBV2
CDR3 protein: CASIPERINYGYTF
CDR3 DNA: TGTGCCAGCATCCCAGAGAGGATTAACTATGGCTACACCTTC

CDR3 length: 14
J gene: TRBJ2-7
D gene: .
clone size: .
V gene: TRBV7-9
CDR3 protein: CASSPKGGAHEQYF
CDR3 DNA: TGTGCCAGCAGCCCTAAAGGCGGAGCCCACGAGCAGTACTTC

CDR3 length: 11
J gene: TRBJ2-7
D gene: .
clone size: .
V gene: TRBV20-1
CDR3 protein: CSAIGAAEQYF
CDR3 DNA: TGCAGTGCTATAGGGGCAGCCGAGCAGTACTTC

CDR3 length: 14
J gene: TRBJ2-7
D gene: .
clone size: .
V gene: TRBV6-5
CDR3 protein: CASSYLTGTYEQYF
CDR3 DNA: TGTGCCAGCAGTTACTTAACAGGGACCTACGAGCAGTACTTC

CDR3 length: 15
J gene: TRBJ2-1
D gene: TRBD2
clone size: .
V gene: TRBV10-3
CDR3 protein: CAISPSGTSYNEQFF
CDR3 DNA: TGTGCCATCAGTCCTAGCGGGACCTCCTACAATGAGCAGTTCTTC

CDR3 length: 13
J gene: TRBJ1-1
D gene: TRBD1
clone size: .
V gene: TRBV19
CDR3 protein: CAAGDSMNTEAFF
CDR3 DNA: TGTGCCGCTGGGGACAGCATGAACACTGAAGCTTTCTTT

CDR3 length: 15
J gene: TRBJ2-1
D gene: TRBD2
clone size: .
V gene: TRBV7-2
CDR3 protein: CASSLVAGVYNEQFF
CDR3 DNA: TGTGCCAGCAGCTTGGTAGCGGGGGTTTACAATGAGCAGTTCTTC

CDR3 length: 15
J gene: TRBJ1-1
D gene: TRBD1
clone size: once
V gene: TRBV6-5
CDR3 protein: CASSFGTVMNTEAFF
CDR3 DNA: TGTGCCAGCAGTTTCGGGACAGTTATGAACACTGAAGCTTTCTTT

CDR3 length: 13
J gene: TRBJ2-3
D gene: .
clone size: .
V gene: TRBV5-4
CDR3 protein: CASSFKGEDTQYF
CDR3 DNA: TGTGCCAGCAGCTTTAAGGGGGAAGATACGCAGTATTTT

CDR3 length: 14
J gene: TRBJ2-7
D gene: .
clone size: .
V gene: TRBV28
CDR3 protein: CASSLVRGPLAQYF
CDR3 DNA: TGTGCCAGCAGTTTAGTCAGGGGCCCCCTTGCGCAGTACTTC

CDR3 length: 15
J gene: TRBJ1-1
D gene: TRBD1
clone size: .
V gene: TRBV18
CDR3 protein: CASSPILDRATEAFF
CDR3 DNA: TGTGCCAGCTCACCCATCTTGGACAGGGCAACTGAAGCTTTCTTT

CDR3 length: 17
J gene: TRBJ2-2
D gene: TRBD1
clone size: .
V gene: TRBV19
CDR3 protein: CASSSSSGTVNTGELFF
CDR3 DNA: TGTGCCAGTAGTTCTTCCTCCGGGACAGTGAACACCGGGGAGCTGTTTTTT

CDR3 length: 12
J gene: TRBJ2-7
D gene: .
clone size: .
V gene: TRBV6-1
CDR3 protein: CASSEALHTQYF
CDR3 DNA: TGTGCCAGCAGTGAAGCGTTGCACACGCAGTACTTC

CDR3 length: 16
J gene: TRBJ2-1
D gene: TRBD2
clone size: .
V gene: TRBV5-1
CDR3 protein: CASSLAAGGSSNEQFF
CDR3 DNA: TGCGCCAGCAGCTTGGCAGCGGGGGGTAGCTCGAATGAGCAGTTCTTC

CDR3 length: 13
J gene: TRBJ2-5
D gene: .
clone size: .
V gene: TRBV7-7
CDR3 protein: CASSFAGANTQYF
CDR3 DNA: TGTGCCAGCAGCTTTGCGGGGGCAAATACCCAGTACTTC

CDR3 length: 14
J gene: TRBJ2-1
D gene: TRBD2
clone size: once
V gene: TRBV6-5
CDR3 protein: CASSFTSEGNEQFF
CDR3 DNA: TGTGCCAGCAGTTTCACTAGCGAAGGCAATGAGCAGTTCTTC

CDR3 length: 14
J gene: TRBJ2-7
D gene: TRBD2
clone size: once
V gene: TRBV6-1
CDR3 protein: CASSEAPGGYEQYF
CDR3 DNA: TGTGCCAGCAGTGAAGCCCCGGGGGGCTACGAGCAGTACTTC

CDR3 length: 13
J gene: TRBJ2-7
D gene: TRBD2
clone size: .
V gene: TRBV28
CDR3 protein: CASTPGSGSEQYF
CDR3 DNA: TGTGCCAGCACCCCAGGTAGCGGGTCCGAGCAGTACTTC

CDR3 length: 15
J gene: TRBJ2-3
D gene: TRBD2
clone size: .
V gene: TRBV27
CDR3 protein: CASSLSSRLADTQYF
CDR3 DNA: TGTGCCAGCAGTTTATCTTCCCGACTAGCCGATACGCAGTATTTT

CDR3 length: 13
J gene: TRBJ1-1
D gene: TRBD1
clone size: .
V gene: TRBV7-9
CDR3 protein: CASSYRGDTEAFF
CDR3 DNA: TGTGCCAGCAGTTACAGGGGGGACACTGAAGCTTTCTTT